The clone carrying this T cell receptor beta chain was seen ten or more times. Its antigen remains unknown. Authors of the study amplified TCR beta CDR3 regions from RNA transcripts. An initial round of RT-PCR targeting the TCR CDR3 relied on the HTBI primer set. Each CDR3 protein is one row after TCRdb ran MiXCR on the multiplex PCR reads. The sample comprises some 600,000 distinct CDR3 sequences, approximately 13% of which are singletons, and roughly 5.7% rests with the top ten. The sample originates from a study of T cells in Graves' hyperthyroidism and ophthalmopathy. Whole-study findings and limits: Researchers report that a 13 V-J model separated ophthalmopathy from stable hyperthyroidism. In blood, most of the thyroid clonotypes expanded above 0.001 were also present.

Patients aged 18 to 65 with hyperthyroidism were newly diagnosed, with duration under 2 months. The V gene end was trimmed by 8 bases and the J gene end by 6 bases; junction bases not matched to a gene: 3. This CDR3 spans 12 amino acids. CDR1 and CDR2 (germline): LNHNV, YYDKDF (reference sequence). What was sequenced was blood. The J gene is TRBJ2-7, the V gene TRBV15; TRBD1 agrees at 11 bases. The receptor comes from a woman in her twenties or thirties with Graves' hyperthyroidism that later progressed to Graves' ophthalmopathy. CDR3 protein: CATGTGGVEQYF. The CDR3 DNA follows: TGTGCCACCGGGACAGGGGGTGTCGAGCAGTACTTC.